A single sample gave rise to the 30 T cell receptor beta chains below, sequenced in a study of blood T cell repertoires in COVID-19. Sequencing used immunoSEQ multiplex PCR; TCRdb keeps in-frame clones, though not all of them. Here the sample spans 50,000 to 65,000 clones, approximately 72% being singletons. The sample comprised peripheral blood. These receptors all stem from a woman between 65 and 79 years old with COVID-19, enrolled during active disease.

The chain combines TRBV5-4 with TRBJ2-7; D is unclear. CDR1 is SGHNT and CDR2 is YYREEE in the germline V gene (reference sequence). V lost 3 bases and J 6 bases, leaving 10 bases between the germline ends. The CDR3 has 12 amino acids. The CDR3 sequence is CASSSPLGEQYF. Here the CDR3 DNA reads TGTGCCAGCAGCTCCCCTCTAGGCGAGCAGTACTTC.

The V call is TRBV11-3, the J call TRBJ2-3, with 7 bases fitting TRBD1. Losses at the gene ends were 5 bases for V and 2 bases for J; bases not matched to a gene: 7. The CDR3 sequence is 15 residues long. The germline CDR1 and CDR2 sequences are SGHNT and YENEEA. Here the CDR3 DNA reads TGTGCCAGCAGCGCGACAGGGAAATACACAGATACGCAGTATTTT. Protein: CASSATGKYTDTQYF. The full variable domain, in which reference TRBV11-3 and TRBJ2-3 provide the parts outside the CDR3, is EAGVVQSPRYKIIEKKQPVAFWCNPISGHNTLYWYLQNLGQGPELLIRYENEEAVDDSQLPKDRFSAERLKGVDSTLKIQPAELGDSAVYLCASSATGKYTDTQYFGPGTRLTVL.

The rearrangement links TRBV7-2 to TRBJ2-4; the match to TRBD1 covers 9 bases. The CDR3 loop spans 13 amino acids. CDR1 SGHTA and CDR2 FQGNSA come from the germline V gene. Trimming removed 5 bases from V and 8 bases from J; junction bases left unmatched: 4. CDR3 coding DNA: TGTGCCAGCAGCCCGAGACAGGGGGACATTCAGTACTTC. It encodes CASSPRQGDIQYF. The whole variable domain, filled in from reference TRBV7-2 and TRBJ2-4, reads GAGVSQSPSNKVTEKGKDVELRCDPISGHTALYWYRQSLGQGLEFLIYFQGNSAPDKSGLPSDRFSAERTGGSVSTLTIQRTQQEDSAVYLCASSPRQGDIQYFGAGTRLSVL.

The chain is built from TRBV5-1 and TRBJ2-2; D might be TRBD2 (6 bases). The germline V and J ends were trimmed by 2 bases and 2 bases, with 13 bases remaining between them. CDR3 size: 16 residues. CDR1 and CDR2 from the germline V gene are SGHRS and YFSETQ. DNA for the CDR3: TGCGCCAGCAGCTTCGCCCGGGGGTTCAACACCGGGGAGCTGTTTTTT. Translated: CASSFARGFNTGELFF.

The V call is TRBV29-1, the J call TRBJ2-5; D is perhaps TRBD1 (5 bases). The CDR3 spans 15 residues. Trimming took 0 bases from V and 5 from J, leaving 16 bases between them. The V gene's germline CDR1 is SQVTM and CDR2 ANQGSEA. As DNA, the CDR3 is TGCAGCGTTGAAGATAGGGCCAGGGAATACGAGACCCAGTACTTC. This sequence encodes CSVEDRAREYETQYF.

V and J are TRBV9 and TRBJ1-4, with 8 bases identical to TRBD1. In germline, CDR1 is SGDLS, CDR2 YYNGEE. J lost 6 bases, V lost 0 bases, and 7 bases had no gene match. The CDR3 has 16 amino acids. CDR3 nucleotide sequence: TGTGCCAGCAGCGTAGCTTTGACAGGGGAAGATGAAAAACTGTTTTTT. This codes for CASSVALTGEDEKLFF.

This sequence joins TRBV7-2 and TRBJ2-7; a weak D match, TRBD1 (6 bases). V was trimmed by 4 bases and J by 6 bases, leaving 10 bases between them. Germline V gene sequence: CDR1 SGHTA, CDR2 FQGNSA. The CDR3 has 12 amino acids. CDR3 region: CASSYDRSEQYF. Written as DNA, the CDR3 is TGTGCCAGCAGCTACGACAGGAGCGAGCAGTACTTC.

The chain combines TRBV5-1 with TRBJ2-1, with D tentatively TRBD1 (6 bases). V lost 5 bases and J lost 2, with 14 bases in between. Germline V gives CDR1 SGHRS, CDR2 YFSETQ. The CDR3 has 15 residues. CDR3 sequence reads: CASSEGVGTYNEQFF. CDR3 DNA: TGCGCCAGCAGTGAGGGGGTCGGGACCTACAATGAGCAGTTCTTC.

The chain recombines TRBV7-2 with TRBJ2-7, with a possible D match to TRBD1 (6 bases). Germline V gene data show CDR1 as SGHTA and CDR2 as FQGNSA. V lost 1 base to trimming and J lost 6 bases, with 10 bases between them. The CDR3 loop spans 13 amino acids. The CDR3 sequence: CASSLEQGFEQYV. Here the CDR3 DNA reads TGTGCCAGCAGCTTAGAACAGGGCTTCGAGCAGTACGTC.

This clone was observed a few times. The genes are TRBV6-5 and TRBJ1-5, with TRBD1 as a possible D gene (6 bases). Trimming removed 8 bases from V and 4 bases from J, with 15 bases in between. Germline CDR1 MNHEY, CDR2 SVGAGI. CDR3 length: 14 amino acids. The CDR3 nucleotides read TGTGCCAGCCGGCACCAACAGGGAAATCAGCCCCAGCATTTT. This translates into CASRHQQGNQPQHF.

This clone was detected once. Here the CDR3 reads CASSRDKAGPLDTQYF. CDR3 nucleotide sequence: TGCGCCAGCAGCCGCGATAAAGCGGGGCCCCTGGATACGCAGTATTTT. The V call is TRBV5-1, the J call TRBJ2-3, with 7 nucleotides matching TRBD2. Germline CDR1 is SGHRS and CDR2 is YFSETQ. The junction had 14 bases not matched to a gene; V was cut back by 4 bases and J by 6 bases. The CDR3 contains 16 residues.

The chain has TRBV5-6 and TRBJ2-1; TRBD2 might be the D (5 bases). The CDR3 extends over 16 amino acids. V gave up 5 bases and J gave up 5 bases, with 20 bases separating them. Germline lookup yields CDR1 SGHDT and CDR2 YYEEEE. The CDR3 DNA sequence: TGTGCCAGCAGTTTTATGGACGGACTGGGCAACAATGAGCAGTTCTTC. This encodes CASSFMDGLGNNEQFF.

This clone has only one observation. J is TRBJ1-1 and V is TRBV20-1; perhaps TRBD1 as D (5 bases). CDR1 is DFQATT and CDR2 is SNEGSKA in the germline V gene (reference sequence). V was trimmed by 3 bases and J by 3 bases, leaving 11 bases between them. This CDR3 region has 13 residues. CDR3 region: CSASRGGYTEAFF. CDR3 nucleotide sequence: TGCAGTGCTAGTAGGGGCGGATACACTGAAGCTTTCTTT.

V is TRBV27 and J is TRBJ2-1; D may be TRBD2 (6 bases). This CDR3 spans 19 amino acids. V lost 4 bases to trimming and J lost 0 bases, with 22 bases between them. Germline V CDR1 and CDR2: MNHEY, SMNVEV (reference sequence). CDR3 residues: CASSSRVRRGYTSYNEQFF. The CDR3 DNA sequence: TGTGCCAGCAGTTCCCGCGTTCGGAGGGGATATACCTCCTACAATGAGCAGTTCTTC.

The chain carries TRBV3-1 (or the pseudogene TRBV3-2) and TRBJ1-2; 7 bases line up with TRBD1. CDR1 and CDR2 from the germline V gene are LGHDT and YNNKEL (reference sequence). The CDR3 sequence is 15 residues long. V lost 7 bases, J lost 8 bases, and 16 bases stayed unmatched. DNA for the CDR3: TGTGCCAGCACACCCCTCGGAGGATACAGGGGCGGCTACACCTTC. Its protein is CASTPLGGYRGGYTF.

A word on this clone: Its ends do not fully match the called genes, so a read error is possible. This sequence joins TRBV19 and TRBJ1-2; TRBD1 agrees at 8 bases. The CDR3 runs to 15 residues. Germline assignment: CDR1 LNHDA and CDR2 SQIVND (reference sequence). CDR3 region: CANSIGRQGSYGYTF. As DNA, the CDR3 is TGTGCCAATAGTATAGGCCGACAGGGGTCCTATGGCTACACCTTC. Looking up the rest from reference TRBV19 and TRBJ1-2 gives the full variable domain: DGGITQSPKYLFRKEGQNVTLSCEQNLNHDAMYWYRQDPGQGLRLIYYSQIVNDFQKGDIAEGYSVSREKKESFPLTVTSAQKNPTAFYLCANSIGRQGSYGYTFGSGTRLTVV.

For the CDR3, the DNA is TGTGCCAGCAGTTCGGAGGCCTACAATGAGCAGTTCTTC. This codes for CASSSEAYNEQFF. The chain is built from TRBV2 and TRBJ2-1; maybe TRBD2 (5 bases). This CDR3 has 13 amino acids. Germline values: CDR1 SNHLY, CDR2 FYNNEI. V gave up 5 bases and J gave up 2 bases, with 7 bases separating them.

The chain combines TRBV7-3 with TRBJ2-3, with 8 positions matching TRBD2. Germline V gene data show CDR1 as SGHTA and CDR2 as FQGTGA. V trimming: 5 bases; J trimming: 2 bases; junction bases outside the gene matches: 3. This CDR3 contains 14 residues. CDR3 region: CASSLSGNTDTQYF. DNA of the CDR3: TGTGCCAGCAGCCTTAGCGGGAACACAGATACGCAGTATTTT.

The chain recombines TRBV5-6 with TRBJ2-3, with D possibly matching TRBD2 (5 bases). Trimming shortened V by 3 bases and J by 1 base, and 15 bases separated the two germline ends. Germline assignment: CDR1 SGHDT and CDR2 YYEEEE. The CDR3 loop spans 16 amino acids. The CDR3 region is CASSYYSLGGTDTQYF. CDR3 DNA: TGTGCCAGCAGCTACTACTCCCTCGGGGGCACAGATACGCAGTATTTT.

In nucleotides, the CDR3 is TGTGCCAGCAGTTTAGTCCAAAAAGAGACCCAGTACTTC. Translated: CASSLVQKETQYF. The gene calls are TRBV6-5 and TRBJ2-5, with no clear D. CDR3 length equals 13 residues. CDR1 MNHEY and CDR2 SVGAGI come from the germline V gene. The V end was cut by 4 bases, the J end by 3 bases, with 9 bases between.

By share, this clone counts as medium-sized. The chain uses TRBV2 and TRBJ1-2; unclear D gene. Germline assignment: CDR1 SNHLY and CDR2 FYNNEI. V was shortened by 4 bases and J by 5 bases, with 14 bases between the two germline ends. The CDR3 consists of 14 residues. CDR3 sequence reads: CASSGGLSSYGYTF. In DNA form, the CDR3 reads TGTGCCAGCAGTGGCGGCTTATCCTCTTATGGCTACACCTTC.

This clone was observed a few times. This chain links TRBV7-2 with TRBJ2-2, with 10 bases matching TRBD1. Unmatched junction bases numbered 8, after V lost 5 bases and J lost 2 bases. There are 17 residues in the CDR3. CDR1 and CDR2 from the germline V gene are SGHTA and FQGNSA. This CDR3 reads CASSARGTGANTGELFF. The CDR3 nucleotides are TGTGCCAGCAGCGCCCGGGGGACAGGGGCCAACACCGGGGAGCTGTTTTTT.

V and J are TRBV7-2 and TRBJ2-1; 10 nucleotides align to TRBD1. This CDR3 has 16 amino acids. The J segment lost 6 bases and the V segment lost 3 bases, leaving 8 bases of the junction unmatched. Germline loops: CDR1 SGHTA, CDR2 FQGNSA. The CDR3: CASSFDGTGALNEQFF. The CDR3 coding sequence is TGTGCCAGCAGCTTCGACGGGACAGGGGCCCTCAATGAGCAGTTCTTC. The variable domain in full, with the rest retrieved from reference TRBV7-2 and TRBJ2-1, is GAGVSQSPSNKVTEKGKDVELRCDPISGHTALYWYRQSLGQGLEFLIYFQGNSAPDKSGLPSDRFSAERTGGSVSTLTIQRTQQEDSAVYLCASSFDGTGALNEQFFGPGTRLTVL.

The chain employs TRBV4-3 and TRBJ1-2, with a weak D call TRBD1 (5 bases). The V and J ends lost 1 base and 6 bases respectively, with 21 bases between them. Germline V gene sequence: CDR1 LGHNA, CDR2 YSLEER. The CDR3 has 17 amino acids. The CDR3 DNA sequence: TGCGCCAGCAGCCAAGTCTTTGTCAGCCAGGGAGGTGATGGCTACACCTTC. Protein product: CASSQVFVSQGGDGYTF.

The chain uses TRBV5-1 and TRBJ2-2; tentative D call: TRBD1 (6 bases). Trimming stripped 2 bases from V and 4 bases from J, with 18 bases between. Germline CDR1 reads SGHRS; CDR2 reads YFSETQ. The CDR3 is 17 amino acids. CDR3 loop: CASSFSPGQPVTGELFF. Here the CDR3 DNA reads TGCGCCAGCAGCTTCAGTCCGGGACAACCCGTCACCGGGGAGCTGTTTTTT.

This clone is labeled medium-sized. V usage is TRBV9 and J usage is TRBJ1-1, with D maybe TRBD1 (6 bases). Looked up from germline, CDR1 is SGDLS and CDR2 is YYNGEE. This CDR3 has 15 residues. The V and J ends lost 3 bases and 5 bases respectively, with 17 bases between them. This CDR3 is CASSERDTLGTEAFF. DNA for the CDR3: TGTGCCAGCAGCGAAAGGGACACCCTTGGGACTGAAGCTTTCTTT.

The chain links TRBV19 to TRBJ2-1; D is uncertain. Germline V CDR1 and CDR2: LNHDA, SQIVND (reference sequence). Trimming took off 5 bases at V and 10 bases at J, with 9 bases between the two ends. This CDR3 comprises 11 residues. CDR3 in amino acids: CASSWAREQFF. The CDR3 DNA follows: TGTGCCAGTAGTTGGGCCAGGGAGCAGTTCTTC. The full variable domain, its missing parts supplied by reference TRBV19 and TRBJ2-1, is DGGITQSPKYLFRKEGQNVTLSCEQNLNHDAMYWYRQDPGQGLRLIYYSQIVNDFQKGDIAEGYSVSREKKESFPLTVTSAQKNPTAFYLCASSWAREQFFGPGTRLTVL.

The chain joins TRBV27 to TRBJ1-1; TRBD1 is a possible D gene (5 bases). V was clipped by 6 bases and J by 3 bases, with 11 bases between them. The germline V gene has CDR1 MNHEY and CDR2 SMNVEV (reference sequence). This CDR3 has 13 residues. This CDR3 is CASRRSGDTEAFF. The CDR3 DNA is TGTGCCAGCAGGCGCTCGGGGGACACTGAAGCTTTCTTT.

This chain uses TRBV6-6 with TRBJ1-1; TRBD1 is a possible D gene (6 bases). Trimming removed 4 bases from V and 4 bases from J, with 10 bases in between. The germline gives CDR1 MNHNY, CDR2 SVGAGI (reference sequence). The CDR3 extends over 13 amino acids. This CDR3 is CASSFQGGTEAFF. In nucleotides, the CDR3 is TGTGCCAGCAGTTTCCAAGGGGGCACTGAAGCTTTCTTT.

V and J are TRBV3-1 (or the pseudogene TRBV3-2) and TRBJ2-2, with a weak D call TRBD1 (5 bases). In germline, CDR1 is LGHDT, CDR2 YNNKEL (reference sequence). Trimming stripped 2 bases from V and 9 bases from J, with 13 bases between. The CDR3 totals 14 residues. The CDR3 coding sequence is TGTGCCAGCAGCCAAAGGACACTCTCCAGGGAGCTGTTTTTT. Translation: CASSQRTLSRELFF.